A single sample gave rise to the 26 T cell receptor beta chains below, sequenced in a study. TCRdb reprocessed the RT-PCR reads via MiXCR and lists one record per CDR3 protein. The table has about 700,000 distinct CDR3 sequences, 14% seen once. Material: memory CD4+ T cells from blood. All receptors come from a female donor in good health, serving as a healthy control.

This clonotype was counted many times. The J gene is TRBJ1-2, the V gene TRBV29-1, with unresolved D. The CDR3 totals 13 residues. CDR1 is SQVTM and CDR2 is ANQGSEA in the germline V gene. The V end was cut by 6 bases, the J end by 4 bases, with 15 bases between. CDR3 protein: CSVATGRGYGYTF. The CDR3 DNA sequence: TGCAGCGTCGCCACCGGGAGAGGCTATGGCTACACCTTC. Combining the CDR3 with reference TRBV29-1 and TRBJ1-2 gives the whole variable domain SAVISQKPSRDICQRGTSLTIQCQVDSQVTMMFWYRQQPGQSLTLIATANQGSEATYESGFVIDKFPISRPNLTFSTLTVSNMSPEDSSIYLCSVATGRGYGYTFGSGTRLTVV.

This clonotype was seen more than once but under ten times. The chain links TRBV6-6 to TRBJ2-3, with 10 bases aligning to TRBD2. V was clipped by 5 bases and J by 4 bases; unmatched bases: 6. CDR1 and CDR2 (germline): MNHNY, SVGAGI (reference sequence). The CDR3 covers 15 residues. The CDR3: CASSGAGGWSDTQYF. The CDR3 nucleotides read TGTGCCAGCAGTGGAGCGGGGGGGTGGTCAGATACGCAGTATTTT.

The table lists this clonotype with a few counts. The CDR3 region is CSATHPIGEQYF. In DNA, the CDR3 is TGCAGTGCAACCCACCCCATAGGCGAGCAGTACTTC. The chain employs TRBV20-1 and TRBJ2-7; no firm D call. CDR3 size: 12 residues. Looked up from germline, CDR1 is DFQATT and CDR2 is SNEGSKA (reference sequence). V lost 6 bases and J 6 bases, leaving 15 bases between the germline ends.

There are a few counts of this clonotype. The V call is TRBV25-1, the J call TRBJ1-6, with D maybe TRBD1 (6 bases). The germline V and J ends were trimmed by 4 bases and 12 bases, with 19 bases remaining between them. This CDR3 spans 15 amino acids. Per the germline V gene, CDR1 is MGHDK and CDR2 is SYGVNS. CDR3 DNA sequence: TGTGCCAGCAGTGTAGGGGCGGGGGCCCGGGAACCCCTCCACTTT. Its translation: CASSVGAGAREPLHF.

This clonotype was observed a few times. V usage is TRBV5-1 and J usage is TRBJ2-7; 9 bases map to TRBD1. This CDR3 has 16 amino acids. The V segment lost 4 bases and the J segment 0 bases; nucleotides outside the gene matches: 8. Per the germline V gene, CDR1 is SGHRS and CDR2 is YFSETQ. This CDR3 is CASSLGDRDHSYEQYF. CDR3 coding DNA: TGCGCCAGCAGCCTAGGGGACAGGGACCACTCCTACGAGCAGTACTTC.

V usage is TRBV12-3 or TRBV12-4 and J usage is TRBJ2-4, with 9 bases lining up with TRBD1. With 5 bases clipped from V and 3 bases from J, the junction kept 5 bases outside the gene matches. The CDR3 contains 15 residues. The CDR3 bases are TGTGCCAGCAGTCTACAGGGGGCTGTCAAAAACATTCAGTACTTC. It specifies CASSLQGAVKNIQYF.

This clonotype was counted a few times. The chain is built from TRBV20-1 and TRBJ2-7; 7 bases agree with TRBD2. The V and J ends lost 0 bases and 6 bases, in that order; junction bases with no gene match: 5. The germline CDR1 and CDR2 sequences are DFQATT and SNEGSKA (reference sequence). CDR3 length: 13 amino acids. The CDR3 region is CSARDRLAGEQYF. The CDR3 DNA sequence: TGCAGTGCTAGAGATCGACTAGCAGGCGAGCAGTACTTC.

The chain uses TRBV6-2 or TRBV6-3 and TRBJ1-5, with D perhaps TRBD1 (5 bases). Germline CDR1 reads MNHEY; CDR2 reads SVGEGT. V was cut by 6 bases and J by 2 bases, with 14 bases left in between. This CDR3 is built from 15 residues. CDR3 residues: CASSTRGDGNQPQHF. CDR3 nucleotide sequence: TGTGCCAGCAGCACCCGGGGGGACGGCAATCAGCCCCAGCATTTT.

The chain has TRBV5-5 and TRBJ2-2, with no clear D. Trimming shortened V by 1 base and J by 4 bases, and 8 bases separated the two germline ends. The CDR3 extends over 14 amino acids. The V gene's germline CDR1 is SGHKS and CDR2 YYEKEE (reference sequence). CDR3 coding DNA: TGTGCCAGCAGCTTGACAGTCCCCACCGGGGAGCTGTTTTTT. Encoded protein: CASSLTVPTGELFF.

The chain has TRBV4-3 and TRBJ2-3; D is possibly TRBD2 (5 bases). The germline V gene encodes CDR1 LGHNA and CDR2 YSLEER. This CDR3 contains 21 residues. Trimming removed 0 bases from V and 3 bases from J, with 28 bases in between. This chain's CDR3 is CASSQEFTRGVAPKMTDTQYF. The CDR3 DNA is TGCGCCAGCAGCCAAGAATTCACCCGGGGAGTGGCCCCTAAGATGACAGATACGCAGTATTTT.

There are many counts of this clonotype. The genes are TRBV27 and TRBJ2-7; 8 nucleotides match TRBD2. The CDR3 consists of 17 residues. CDR1 and CDR2 from the germline V gene are MNHEY and SMNVEV (reference sequence). V was pared by 6 bases and J by 2 bases, with 15 bases of the junction left unmatched. The CDR3 protein is CASSRQGGTSKPYEQYF. The DNA for the CDR3 is TGTGCCAGCAGCCGACAAGGTGGGACTAGTAAGCCCTACGAGCAGTACTTC.

There are a few counts of this clonotype. V usage is TRBV5-5 and J usage is TRBJ2-2; 7 bases line up with TRBD1. Germline values: CDR1 SGHKS, CDR2 YYEKEE (reference sequence). The V and J ends lost 8 bases and 10 bases, in that order; junction bases with no gene match: 8. This CDR3 is built from 12 residues. The CDR3 DNA sequence: TGTGCCAGTCATGTTAGGGGGCAGGAGCTGTTTTTT. Its protein is CASHVRGQELFF.

This clonotype was detected only a few times. The chain carries TRBV7-9 and TRBJ1-1; TRBD1 matches 10 bases. The CDR3 covers 13 residues. V was pared by 7 bases and J by 7 bases, with 6 bases of the junction left unmatched. Per the germline V gene, CDR1 is SEHNR and CDR2 is FQNEAQ (reference sequence). The CDR3 DNA follows: TGTGCCAGCACTACGGACAGGGGGTTTGAAGCTTTCTTT. Its translation is CASTTDRGFEAFF.

V gene TRBV10-2 combines with J gene TRBJ1-5, with a possible D match to TRBD1 (5 bases). Germline loops: CDR1 WSHSY, CDR2 SAAADI. The CDR3 runs to 14 residues. With 7 bases removed from V and 1 base from J, the gap between germline ends came to 11 bases. The CDR3 bases are TGCGCCAGCACCTTGGGGGGGAGCAATCAGCCCCAGCATTTT. Its translation: CASTLGGSNQPQHF.

The chain carries TRBV28 and TRBJ2-3; either TRBD1 or TRBD2 may supply D (5 bases each). The CDR3 has 14 residues. Trimming cost V 6 bases and J 1 base, with 11 bases left between them. Germline lookup yields CDR1 MDHEN and CDR2 SYDVKM. The CDR3 region is CASSAGGGTDTQYF. The CDR3 nucleotides are TGTGCCAGCAGCGCTGGGGGTGGCACAGATACGCAGTATTTT. The whole variable domain, remainder taken from reference TRBV28 and TRBJ2-3, is DVKVTQSSRYLVKRTGEKVFLECVQDMDHENMFWYRQDPGLGLRLIYFSYDVKMKEKGDIPEGYSVSREKKERFSLILESASTNQTSMYLCASSAGGGTDTQYFGPGTRLTVL.

This clonotype was detected ten times or more. DNA for the CDR3: TGTGCCAGCAAGTCCACTAGCGGGAGCAACGAGCAGTACTTC. Translating it yields CASKSTSGSNEQYF. The gene calls are TRBV6-5 and TRBJ2-7; TRBD2 aligns across 11 bases. Germline assignment: CDR1 MNHEY and CDR2 SVGAGI. The CDR3 has 14 amino acids. The V and J ends lost 7 bases and 5 bases, in that order; junction bases with no gene match: 7.

This clonotype was counted at least ten times. The chain links TRBV9 to TRBJ2-2, with a tentative D call TRBD1 (5 bases). CDR1 is SGDLS and CDR2 is YYNGEE in the germline V gene. V dropped 0 bases and J dropped 4 bases, with 10 bases sitting between them. There are 15 residues in the CDR3. For the CDR3, the DNA is TGTGCCAGCAGCGTAGGCAGGGTCGGCACCGGGGAGCTGTTTTTT. This sequence encodes CASSVGRVGTGELFF.

The sample holds a few counts of this clonotype. The genes are TRBV7-2 and TRBJ2-5; D uncertain. Germline V gene data show CDR1 as SGHTA and CDR2 as FQGNSA. Trimming shortened V by 4 bases and J by 5 bases, and 8 bases separated the two germline ends. The length of the CDR3 is 12 residues. CDR3 residues: CASSSPGETQYF. Here the CDR3 DNA reads TGTGCCAGCAGCTCTCCCGGGGAGACCCAGTACTTC.

This clonotype came up many times. The V call is TRBV15, the J call TRBJ1-5, with a tentative D call TRBD1 (5 bases). Germline V CDR1 and CDR2: LNHNV, YYDKDF (reference sequence). The CDR3 is made up of 16 amino acids. V dropped 0 bases and J dropped 1 base, with 10 bases sitting between them. The CDR3 bases are TGTGCCACCAGCAGAGATCGGGGCCAGAGCAATCAGCCCCAGCATTTT. Translation gives CATSRDRGQSNQPQHF.

This clonotype was seen a handful of times. The chain links TRBV5-5 to TRBJ2-3; 7 nucleotides line up with TRBD1. V shed 0 bases, J shed 4 bases, and the junction held 5 bases outside the gene matches. Germline CDR1 SGHKS, CDR2 YYEKEE (reference sequence). This CDR3 is built from 15 residues. The CDR3 sequence is CASSLDVGGPDTQYF. CDR3 coding DNA: TGTGCCAGCAGCTTGGATGTAGGGGGCCCAGATACGCAGTATTTT.

At least ten counts were recorded for this clonotype. The chain has TRBV20-1 and TRBJ1-1; TRBD1 might be the D (5 bases). The CDR3 is 12 residues long. V gave up 0 bases and J gave up 9 bases, with 11 bases separating them. The germline V gene encodes CDR1 DFQATT and CDR2 SNEGSKA (reference sequence). The CDR3 here is CSAREGVLKAFF. The CDR3 DNA follows: TGCAGTGCTAGAGAGGGGGTTTTAAAAGCTTTCTTT.

The V call is TRBV23-1, the J call TRBJ1-5, with unresolved D. TRBV23-1 is given ORF status, its function remaining uncertain. This CDR3 comprises 14 residues. V was trimmed by 5 bases and J by 3 bases, leaving 11 bases between them. CDR3 nucleotides: TGCGCCAGCAGTTTCAGGCGGGCCAATCAGCCCCAGCATTTT. This encodes CASSFRRANQPQHF.

This CDR3 reads CASSPSGTGIYEQYF. CDR3 sequence (DNA): TGTGCCAGCAGCCCGTCCGGGACAGGGATCTACGAGCAGTACTTC. J is TRBJ2-7 and V is TRBV12-3 or TRBV12-4; 9 bases are shared with TRBD1. V was pared by 6 bases and J by 3 bases, with 9 bases of the junction left unmatched. The CDR3 loop spans 15 amino acids.

This clonotype was detected a few times. The chain combines TRBV24-1 with TRBJ2-2; 7 bases are a match to TRBD2. Germline loops: CDR1 KGHDR, CDR2 SFDVKD. Losses at the gene ends were 5 bases for V and 13 bases for J; bases not matched to a gene: 3. The CDR3 is 11 amino acids. The CDR3 loop reads CATSGASGLFF. The CDR3 region has the DNA TGTGCCACCAGTGGGGCTAGCGGGCTGTTTTTT.

This clonotype was detected ten times or more. This chain links TRBV12-3 or TRBV12-4 with TRBJ2-3; 8 nucleotides match TRBD1. The J segment lost 4 bases and the V segment lost 4 bases, leaving 7 bases of the junction unmatched. The CDR3 is 15 amino acids. DNA of the CDR3: TGTGCCAGCAGTTCGGGACAGGTCGGGTCAGATACGCAGTATTTT. Its protein is CASSSGQVGSDTQYF.

The V and J genes are TRBV7-3 and TRBJ2-4; 7 bases are shared with TRBD2. CDR1 is SGHTA, CDR2 FQGTGA, per germline. The CDR3 has 13 residues. Unmatched junction bases numbered 2, after V lost 3 bases and J lost 6 bases. The CDR3, as DNA: TGTGCCAGCAGCTTCGGGGGGTTAAACATTCAGTACTTC. This translates into CASSFGGLNIQYF. Full variable domain (rest looked up from reference TRBV7-3 and TRBJ2-4): GAGVSQTPSNKVTEKGKYVELRCDPISGHTALYWYRQSLGQGPEFLIYFQGTGAADDSGLPNDRFFAVRPEGSVSTLKIQRTERGDSAVYLCASSFGGLNIQYFGAGTRLSVL.